These 9 T cell receptor beta chains came from one sample sequenced in a study of blood T cell repertoires in COVID-19. Some clones are missing from TCRdb's copy, which holds only in-frame ones; the method was immunoSEQ multiplex PCR. The sample has 310,000 or so clones; roughly 87% are singletons. The sequencing input was PBMCs or T cells enriched from blood (not recorded which). These receptors were taken from a woman aged 18-30 years who had recovered from COVID-19.

The chain recombines TRBV5-6 with TRBJ1-1; D gene ambiguous. With 0 bases removed from V and 5 bases from J, the gap between germline ends came to 14 bases. This CDR3 spans 15 amino acids. CDR1 and CDR2 (germline): SGHDT, YYEEEE. The CDR3 loop reads CASSLGPLSGTEAFF. CDR3 coding DNA: TGTGCCAGCAGCTTGGGGCCCCTCTCGGGGACTGAAGCTTTCTTT.

V usage is TRBV6-5 and J usage is TRBJ2-1; D unresolved. Trimming cost V 2 bases and J 4 bases, with 15 bases left between them. Germline CDR1 reads MNHEY; CDR2 reads SVGAGI. This CDR3 is built from 16 residues. CDR3 loop: CASSYGRPLSYNEQFF. As DNA, the CDR3 is TGTGCCAGCAGTTACGGCAGGCCCCTCTCTTACAATGAGCAGTTCTTC.

The chain couples TRBV19 to TRBJ2-7; no firm D call. The germline CDR1 and CDR2 sequences are LNHDA and SQIVND (reference sequence). The CDR3 runs to 12 residues. Trimming stripped 6 bases from V and 1 base from J, with 7 bases between. The CDR3 protein is CASRAPSYEQYF. The CDR3 nucleotides are TGTGCCAGTAGGGCACCTTCCTACGAGCAGTACTTC.

CDR3 in DNA: TGTGCCAGCAGCCGCAACCGGGACAGGGGTGCCACTGAAGCTTTCTTT. It encodes CASSRNRDRGATEAFF. The genes are TRBV7-2 and TRBJ1-1; 10 bases fit TRBD1. The CDR3 loop spans 16 amino acids. The germline V gene encodes CDR1 SGHTA and CDR2 FQGNSA. Unmatched junction bases numbered 10, after V lost 5 bases and J lost 4 bases.

In its sample, this clone was seen once. This sequence joins TRBV4-3 and TRBJ1-6, with 8 bases identical to TRBD1. Germline CDR1 is LGHNA and CDR2 is YSLEER. The CDR3 totals 15 residues. V lost 0 bases, J lost 16 bases, and 11 bases stayed unmatched. CDR3 loop: CASSQEKGQDFFLHF. DNA of the CDR3: TGCGCCAGCAGCCAAGAAAAGGGACAGGATTTCTTTCTCCACTTT.

The chain uses TRBV5-8 and TRBJ2-5, with D maybe TRBD2 (6 bases). The V end was cut by 4 bases, the J end by 2 bases, with 9 bases between. The CDR3 is 13 residues long. Germline CDR1 SGHTS, CDR2 YDEGEE. The CDR3 spells CASSPSGQETQYF. CDR3 sequence (DNA): TGTGCCAGCAGCCCCAGCGGGCAAGAGACCCAGTACTTC.

V usage is TRBV27 and J usage is TRBJ2-3; TRBD2 is a possible D gene (5 bases). CDR3 length: 15 residues. With 6 bases removed from V and 1 base from J, the gap between germline ends came to 14 bases. Germline-derived CDR1 and CDR2 are MNHEY and SMNVEV (reference sequence). The CDR3, as DNA: TGTGCCAGCAGGACCTTACTAGTGCGCACAGATACGCAGTATTTT. Amino acid sequence: CASRTLLVRTDTQYF.

The J gene is TRBJ1-1, the V gene TRBV28; 9 bases match TRBD1. The CDR3 totals 15 residues. The germline V gene encodes CDR1 MDHEN and CDR2 SYDVKM. V shed 5 bases, J shed 2 bases, and the junction held 6 bases outside the gene matches. This CDR3 is CASSPDRGVNTEAFF. For the CDR3, the DNA is TGTGCCAGCAGTCCGGACAGGGGAGTTAACACTGAAGCTTTCTTT.

The chain carries TRBV30 and TRBJ2-3; possible D gene TRBD1, 5 bases. V was shortened by 4 bases and J by 2 bases, with 16 bases between the two germline ends. The CDR3 has 15 residues. Germline assignment: CDR1 GTSNPN and CDR2 SVGIG (reference sequence). CDR3 protein: CAWTRSTVATDTQYF. The CDR3 region has the DNA TGTGCCTGGACTAGGTCGACAGTAGCCACAGATACGCAGTATTTT.